The present entry profiles one T cell receptor (beta chain) with its context. The antigen is unknown. This specimen belongs to a study of OX40 agonist ivuxolimab in advanced cancers. On the study more broadly: Age averaged 60 years (range roughly 20 to 90), and 80% to 90% were male. Earlier anti-PD-1, anti-PD-L1 or anti-CTLA-4 therapy was permitted; around 40% had received some.

Study-level findings and limits: Dose levels from 0.1 to 3.0 mg/kg saw CD4+ and CD8+ blood T cells expand clonally by week 6.

Sequenced by immunoSEQ multiplex PCR; TCRdb stores in-frame clones only, minus some. Among 80,000 to 100,000 clones listed, approximately 91% were seen once. Blood specimens came from baseline, cycle 4 day 1, and cycle 7 day 1. CDR3 size: 17 residues. The ends were cut back, 1 base at V and 7 bases at J, with 20 bases in the middle. Germline values: CDR1 LNHDA, CDR2 SQIVND (reference sequence). The TCR comes from an adult with an advanced solid tumor such as melanoma, head and neck, liver or kidney cancer. The starting material was CD4+ or CD8+ T cells sorted from blood, obtained in a trial of the OX40 agonist ivuxolimab. V gene TRBV19 combines with J gene TRBJ2-1, with D possibly matching TRBD2 (5 bases). CDR3 coding DNA: TGTGCCAGTAGTATAGCAGCTATGGCGGGCCTTTCTAATGAGCAGTTCTTC. It encodes CASSIAAMAGLSNEQFF.